The rows below give T cell receptor beta chains drawn from one sample of a study of shared clonotypes between healthy human individuals. Sequencing used immunoSEQ multiplex PCR; TCRdb keeps in-frame clones, though not all of them. The table has more than 2 million clones, less than 95% seen once. The sequencing input was naive CD8+ T cells sorted from blood. The receptor set was obtained from a man aged 18-30 years in good health. CDR3s include the opening cysteine and the closing phenylalanine or tryptophan. Each record gives: J gene, V gene, D gene, CDR3 protein, CDR3 DNA. A D gene is named only where the DNA matches it firmly.

TRBJ1-2	TRBV29-1	TRBD1	CSVEKSRGPDGYTF	TGCAGCGTTGAAAAATCCAGGGGGCCGGATGGCTACACCTTC
TRBJ2-4	TRBV7-9	.	CASSRLPSSLAKNIQYF	TGTGCCAGCAGCCGATTGCCGTCAAGTTTAGCCAAAAACATTCAGTACTTC
TRBJ2-5	TRBV10-2	.	CASSEGTSSQETQYF	TGCGCCAGCAGTGAAGGGACGTCTTCCCAAGAGACCCAGTACTTC
TRBJ2-5	TRBV7-9	.	CASSLVRQQETQYF	TGTGCCAGCAGCTTAGTGCGTCAGCAAGAGACCCAGTACTTC
TRBJ2-3	TRBV13	TRBD1	CASSPSQGTGEADTQYF	TGTGCCAGCAGCCCTAGCCAGGGGACAGGGGAGGCAGATACGCAGTATTTT
TRBJ1-4	TRBV5-4	.	CASSLTGGWATNEKLFF	TGTGCCAGCAGCCTAACGGGTGGCTGGGCAACTAATGAAAAACTGTTTTTT
TRBJ2-3	TRBV10-3	.	CATRFTDTQYF	TGTGCCACCCGGTTCACAGATACGCAGTATTTT
TRBJ2-5	TRBV10-2	TRBD2	CASSESWSGGPQETQYF	TGCGCCAGCAGTGAGTCCTGGAGCGGGGGACCCCAAGAGACCCAGTACTTC
TRBJ2-5	TRBV5-4	.	CASSSPGNFMAETQYF	TGTGCCAGCAGCTCCCCGGGAAACTTCATGGCGGAGACCCAGTACTTC
TRBJ1-1	TRBV6-5	TRBD1	CASSYEAGGQAFF	TGTGCCAGCAGTTACGAGGCAGGGGGTCAAGCTTTCTTT
TRBJ2-7	TRBV18	.	CASSPPRSGSFEQYF	TGTGCCAGCTCACCACCGAGGTCTGGGAGTTTCGAGCAGTACTTC
TRBJ1-1	TRBV5-1	TRBD1	CASCPGTGGANTEAFF	TGCGCCAGCTGTCCCGGGACAGGGGGCGCGAACACTGAAGCTTTCTTT
TRBJ2-1	TRBV10-2	.	CASSESEGYNEQFF	TGCGCCAGCAGTGAGTCGGAGGGCTACAATGAGCAGTTCTTC
TRBJ2-5	TRBV28	TRBD2	CASSFSGRDETQYF	TGTGCCAGCAGTTTTAGCGGGAGGGACGAGACCCAGTACTTC
TRBJ2-1	TRBV7-9	TRBD1	CASSLPIDGTGGNNEQFF	TGTGCCAGCAGCTTACCCATTGATGGGACAGGGGGCAACAATGAGCAGTTCTTC
TRBJ2-1	TRBV5-6	.	CASSLGGGTNNEQFF	TGTGCCAGCAGCTTGGGTGGCGGGACCAACAATGAGCAGTTCTTC
TRBJ2-5	TRBV30	.	CAWSAGGGQTQYF	TGTGCCTGGAGTGCAGGGGGGGGTCAGACCCAGTACTTC